This TCR beta chain emerged from a study of post-analysis software for immune sequencing data. Whole-study results and caveats: In patients, 4 to 6 TRBV segments were more frequent than in controls, with TRBV5-6, TRBV5-1 and TRBV20-1 among them.

The CDR3 extends over 15 amino acids. After removal of 5 bases from V and 4 bases from J, the junction contained 9 bases not matched to a gene. Built from TCR beta cDNA, the libraries had unique molecular identifiers in them. Input of about 0.9 to 10 million T cells yielded around 460,000 cDNA molecules. TCRdb reanalysed the PCR reads using MiXCR and keeps one entry per CDR3 protein. The table lists about 200,000 distinct CDR3 sequences, over 25% of them singletons. This clonotype was picked up a small number of times. Its cognate antigen is unknown. The source is a girl aged 2-17 years with multiple sclerosis. This chain links TRBV12-3 or TRBV12-4 with TRBJ1-1; 8 positions match TRBD1. Sequenced material: blood. CDR3 region: CASSPRAGGGTEAFF. The DNA of the CDR3 is TGTGCCAGCAGTCCCCGCGCAGGGGGCGGCACTGAAGCTTTCTTT.